This TCR beta chain comes out of a study of identical twins. This CDR3 is 14 amino acids long. CDR1 MNHNS and CDR2 SASEGT come from the germline V gene. V was pared by 4 bases and J by 6 bases, with 5 bases of the junction left unmatched. One entry per CDR3 protein results from TCRdb running MiXCR on the 5' RACE reads. In the table there are 1.5 million to 2 million distinct CDR3 sequences, about 31% of which are singletons. Sequencing was carried out using cord blood. This receptor was obtained from a newborn girl in good health. The V call is TRBV6-1, the J call TRBJ2-7; 11 bases are a match to TRBD2. The CDR3 DNA is TGTGCCAGCAGTGGTCCGGGACTAGCGGCCGAGCAGTACTTC. It encodes CASSGPGLAAEQYF.